The source of this T cell receptor (beta chain) is a study of cytomegalovirus exposure and HLA in healthy donors. Background on the study: HLA-typed donors contributed approximately 92 million unique TCRs, which were held in an early data release.

To note about this clone: Its antigen remains unknown.

V lost 3 bases, J lost 7 bases, and 11 bases stayed unmatched. The CDR3 length is 16 residues. Germline CDR1 reads KGHSH; CDR2 reads LQKENI. The PCR made use of 60 Vbeta and 13 Jbeta primers. This table comes from immunoSEQ multiplex PCR, and its TCRdb copy is limited to in-frame clones, with some not included. Among about 110,000 clones listed, roughly 80% were seen once. Study observations and caveats: CMV serostatus was the only immune exposure information that was available. Presence/absence analyses rested on an assumption that sequencing depth was roughly uniform across donors.

Sequenced material: PBMCs. The chain carries TRBV18 and TRBJ2-4; TRBD1 aligns across 8 bases. The receptor was derived from a woman in her forties or fifties in good health and CMV-seropositive. The CDR3 here is CASSPPTGDMDNIQYF. CDR3 DNA: TGTGCCAGCTCACCCCCGACAGGGGATATGGACAACATTCAGTACTTC.